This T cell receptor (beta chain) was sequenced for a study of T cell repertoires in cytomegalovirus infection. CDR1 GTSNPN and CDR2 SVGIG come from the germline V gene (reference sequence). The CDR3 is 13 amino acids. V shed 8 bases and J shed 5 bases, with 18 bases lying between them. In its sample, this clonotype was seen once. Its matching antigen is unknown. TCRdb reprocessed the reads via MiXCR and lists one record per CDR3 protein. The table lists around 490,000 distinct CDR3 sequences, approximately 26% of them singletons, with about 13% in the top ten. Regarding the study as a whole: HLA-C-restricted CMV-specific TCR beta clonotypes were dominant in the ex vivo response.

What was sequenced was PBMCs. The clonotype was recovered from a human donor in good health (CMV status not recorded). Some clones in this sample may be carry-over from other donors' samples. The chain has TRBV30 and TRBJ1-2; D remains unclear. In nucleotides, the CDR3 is TGTGCCCGGAAATCCGCGGCCACGTATGGCTACACCTTC. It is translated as CARKSAATYGYTF.